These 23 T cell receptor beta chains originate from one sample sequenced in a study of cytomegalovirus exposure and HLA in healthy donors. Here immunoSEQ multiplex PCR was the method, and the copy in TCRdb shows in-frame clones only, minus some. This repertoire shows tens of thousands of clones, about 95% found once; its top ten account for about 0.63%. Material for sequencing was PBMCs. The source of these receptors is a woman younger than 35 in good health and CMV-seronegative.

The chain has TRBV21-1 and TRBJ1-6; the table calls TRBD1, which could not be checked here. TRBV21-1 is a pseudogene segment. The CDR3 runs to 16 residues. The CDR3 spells CASGLDRGPYNSPLHF. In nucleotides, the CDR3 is TGTGCCAGCGGCTTGGACAGGGGGCCATATAATTCACCCCTCCACTTT.

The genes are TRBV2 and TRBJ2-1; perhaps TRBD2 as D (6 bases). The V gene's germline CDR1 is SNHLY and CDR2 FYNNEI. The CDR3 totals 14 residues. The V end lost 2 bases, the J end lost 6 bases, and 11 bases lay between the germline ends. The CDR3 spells CASSEQDYLNEQFF. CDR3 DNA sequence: TGTGCCAGCAGTGAACAGGACTACCTCAATGAGCAGTTCTTC.

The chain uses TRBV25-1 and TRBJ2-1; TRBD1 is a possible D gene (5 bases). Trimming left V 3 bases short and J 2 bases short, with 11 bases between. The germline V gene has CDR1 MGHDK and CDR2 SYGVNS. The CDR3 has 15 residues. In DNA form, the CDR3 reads TGTGCCAGCAGTGATCCCAGGGCGGCCTACAATGAGCAGTTCTTC. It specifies CASSDPRAAYNEQFF.

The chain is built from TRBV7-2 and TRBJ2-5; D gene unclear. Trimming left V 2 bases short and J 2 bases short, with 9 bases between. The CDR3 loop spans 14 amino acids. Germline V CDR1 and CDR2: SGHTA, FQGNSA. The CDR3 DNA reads TGTGCCAGCAGCTTACGTTTTCGGCAAGAGACCCAGTACTTC. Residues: CASSLRFRQETQYF. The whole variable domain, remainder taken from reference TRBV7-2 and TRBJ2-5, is GAGVSQSPSNKVTEKGKDVELRCDPISGHTALYWYRQSLGQGLEFLIYFQGNSAPDKSGLPSDRFSAERTGGSVSTLTIQRTQQEDSAVYLCASSLRFRQETQYFGPGTRLLVL.

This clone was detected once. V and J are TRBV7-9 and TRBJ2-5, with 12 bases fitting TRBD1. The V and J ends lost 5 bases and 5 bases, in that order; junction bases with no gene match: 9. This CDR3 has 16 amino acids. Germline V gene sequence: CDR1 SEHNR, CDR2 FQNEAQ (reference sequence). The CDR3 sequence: CASSDRDRGHRETQYF. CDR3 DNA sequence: TGTGCCAGCAGCGACCGGGACAGGGGGCATCGGGAGACCCAGTACTTC.

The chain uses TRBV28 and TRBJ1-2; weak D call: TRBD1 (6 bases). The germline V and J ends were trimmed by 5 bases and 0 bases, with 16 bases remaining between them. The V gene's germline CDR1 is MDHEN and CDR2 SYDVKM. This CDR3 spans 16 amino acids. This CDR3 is CASSTGRGGSNYGYTF. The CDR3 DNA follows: TGTGCCAGCAGTACAGGGAGGGGGGGATCTAACTATGGCTACACCTTC.

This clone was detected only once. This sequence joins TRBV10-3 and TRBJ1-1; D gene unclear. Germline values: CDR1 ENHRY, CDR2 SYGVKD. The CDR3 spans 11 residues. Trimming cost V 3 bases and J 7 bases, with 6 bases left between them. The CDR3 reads CAISEGSEAFF. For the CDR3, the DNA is TGTGCCATCAGTGAAGGGAGTGAAGCTTTCTTT.

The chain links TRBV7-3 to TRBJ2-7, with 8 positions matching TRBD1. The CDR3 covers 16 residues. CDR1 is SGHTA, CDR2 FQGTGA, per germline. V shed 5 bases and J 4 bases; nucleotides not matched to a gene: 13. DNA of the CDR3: TGTGCCAGCAGCGCCGCAACTCGACAGGGGAAATACGAGCAGTACTTC. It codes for CASSAATRQGKYEQYF.

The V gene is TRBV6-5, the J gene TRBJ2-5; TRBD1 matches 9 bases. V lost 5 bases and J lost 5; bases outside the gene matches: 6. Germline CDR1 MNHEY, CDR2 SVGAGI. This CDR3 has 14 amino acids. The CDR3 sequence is CASSEGQGWETQYF. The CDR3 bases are TGTGCCAGCAGTGAGGGACAGGGATGGGAGACCCAGTACTTC.

CDR3 protein: CASIAGTGVGEQYF. The CDR3 DNA is TGTGCCAGCATCGCCGGGACAGGGGTAGGCGAGCAGTACTTC. The chain links TRBV28 to TRBJ2-7, with 10 bases identical to TRBD1. The V and J ends lost 7 bases and 6 bases, in that order; junction bases with no gene match: 9. The CDR3 has 14 residues. From germline, CDR1 is MDHEN and CDR2 SYDVKM.

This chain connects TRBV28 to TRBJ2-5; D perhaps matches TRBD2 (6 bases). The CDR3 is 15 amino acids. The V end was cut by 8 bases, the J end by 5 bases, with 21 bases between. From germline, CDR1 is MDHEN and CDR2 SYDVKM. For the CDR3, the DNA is TGTGCCAGCTCGTCTGGCTCCCAAGGGAGGGAGACCCAGTACTTC. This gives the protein CASSSGSQGRETQYF.

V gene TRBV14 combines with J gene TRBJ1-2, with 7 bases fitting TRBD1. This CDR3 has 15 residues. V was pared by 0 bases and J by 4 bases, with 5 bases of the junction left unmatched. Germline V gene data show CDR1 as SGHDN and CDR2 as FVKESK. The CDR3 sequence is CASSQDPQGVYGYTF. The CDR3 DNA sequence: TGTGCCAGCAGCCAAGATCCCCAGGGGGTCTATGGCTACACCTTC.

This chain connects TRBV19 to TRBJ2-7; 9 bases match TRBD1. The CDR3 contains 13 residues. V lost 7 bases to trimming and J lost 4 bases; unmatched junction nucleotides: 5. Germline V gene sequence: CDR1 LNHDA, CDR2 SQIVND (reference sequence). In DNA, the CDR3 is TGTGCCAGTAAGGACAGGGGTAATTACGAGCAGTACTTC. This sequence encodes CASKDRGNYEQYF.

CDR3 in DNA: TGTGCCAGCAGTCTCCAGATGGGAGGCACTGAAGCTTTCTTT. Translation gives CASSLQMGGTEAFF. The chain links TRBV28 to TRBJ1-1, with D unclear. The germline V and J ends were trimmed by 5 bases and 4 bases, with 14 bases remaining between them. This CDR3 is built from 14 residues. The germline CDR1 and CDR2 sequences are MDHEN and SYDVKM.

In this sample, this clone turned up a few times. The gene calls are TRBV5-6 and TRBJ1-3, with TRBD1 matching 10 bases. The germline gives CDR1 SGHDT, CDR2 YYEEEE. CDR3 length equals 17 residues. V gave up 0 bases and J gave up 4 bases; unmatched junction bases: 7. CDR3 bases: TGTGCCAGCAGCTTGGGGCCGACAGGGGGCGCAGGAAACACCATATATTTT. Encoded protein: CASSLGPTGGAGNTIYF. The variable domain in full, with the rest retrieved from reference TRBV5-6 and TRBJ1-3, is DAGVTQSPTHLIKTRGQQVTLRCSPKSGHDTVSWYQQALGQGPQFIFQYYEEEERQRGNFPDRFSGHQFPNYSSELNVNALLLGDSALYLCASSLGPTGGAGNTIYFGEGSWLTVV.

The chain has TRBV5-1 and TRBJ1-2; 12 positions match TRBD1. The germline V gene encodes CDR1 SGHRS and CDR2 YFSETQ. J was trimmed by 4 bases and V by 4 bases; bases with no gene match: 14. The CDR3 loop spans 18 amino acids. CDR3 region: CASSGQPGQGARGYGYTF. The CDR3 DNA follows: TGCGCCAGCAGCGGACAACCGGGACAGGGGGCGCGTGGCTATGGCTACACCTTC.

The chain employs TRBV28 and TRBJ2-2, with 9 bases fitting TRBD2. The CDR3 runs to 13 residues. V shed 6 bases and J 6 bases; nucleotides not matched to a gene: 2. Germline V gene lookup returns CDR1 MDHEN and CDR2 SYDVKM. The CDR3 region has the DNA TGTGCCAGCAGGGGACTAGCCCCCGGGGAGCTGTTTTTT. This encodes CASRGLAPGELFF.

The CDR3 DNA reads TGTGCCAGCAAGTACAGGGGACCCAACTATGGCTACACCTTC. It is translated as CASKYRGPNYGYTF. The rearrangement joins TRBV28 to TRBJ1-2, with TRBD1 identical over 7 bases. V trimming: 7 bases; J trimming: 2 bases; junction bases outside the gene matches: 7. From germline, CDR1 is MDHEN and CDR2 SYDVKM. The CDR3 is 14 amino acids.

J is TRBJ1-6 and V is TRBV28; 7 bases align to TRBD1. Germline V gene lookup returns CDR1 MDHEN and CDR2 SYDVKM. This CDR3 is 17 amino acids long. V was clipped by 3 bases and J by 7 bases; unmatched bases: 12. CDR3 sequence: CASSFPRSTGKNSPLHF. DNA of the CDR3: TGTGCCAGCAGTTTCCCGAGGTCGACAGGGAAGAATTCACCCCTCCACTTT.

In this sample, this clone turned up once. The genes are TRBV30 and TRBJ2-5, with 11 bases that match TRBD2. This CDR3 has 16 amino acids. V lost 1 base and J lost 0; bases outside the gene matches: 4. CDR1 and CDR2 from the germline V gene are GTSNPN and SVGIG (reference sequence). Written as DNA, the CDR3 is TGTGCCTGGAGTGGGCTAGCGGGGGGATACCAAGAGACCCAGTACTTC. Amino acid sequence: CAWSGLAGGYQETQYF.

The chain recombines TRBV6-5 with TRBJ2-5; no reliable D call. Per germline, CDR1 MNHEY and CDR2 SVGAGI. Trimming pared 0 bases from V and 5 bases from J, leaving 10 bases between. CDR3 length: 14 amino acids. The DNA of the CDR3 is TGTGCCAGCAGTTACTCGAGGCGTGCGGAGACCCAGTACTTC. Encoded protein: CASSYSRRAETQYF.

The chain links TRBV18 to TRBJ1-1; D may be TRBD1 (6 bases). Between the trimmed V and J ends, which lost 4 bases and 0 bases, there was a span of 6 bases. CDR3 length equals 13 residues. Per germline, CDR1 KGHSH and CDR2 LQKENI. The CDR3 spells CASSQGVNTEAFF. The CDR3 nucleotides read TGTGCCAGCTCACAGGGGGTGAACACTGAAGCTTTCTTT.

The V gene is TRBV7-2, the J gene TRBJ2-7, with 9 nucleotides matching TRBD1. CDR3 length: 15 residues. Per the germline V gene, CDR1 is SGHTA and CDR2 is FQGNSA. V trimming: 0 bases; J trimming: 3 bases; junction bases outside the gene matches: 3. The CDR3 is CASSLAQDRGYEQYF. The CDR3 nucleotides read TGTGCCAGCAGCTTAGCGCAGGACAGGGGCTACGAGCAGTACTTC. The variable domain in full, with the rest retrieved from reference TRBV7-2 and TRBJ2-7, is GAGVSQSPSNKVTEKGKDVELRCDPISGHTALYWYRQSLGQGLEFLIYFQGNSAPDKSGLPSDRFSAERTGGSVSTLTIQRTQQEDSAVYLCASSLAQDRGYEQYFGPGTRLTVT.